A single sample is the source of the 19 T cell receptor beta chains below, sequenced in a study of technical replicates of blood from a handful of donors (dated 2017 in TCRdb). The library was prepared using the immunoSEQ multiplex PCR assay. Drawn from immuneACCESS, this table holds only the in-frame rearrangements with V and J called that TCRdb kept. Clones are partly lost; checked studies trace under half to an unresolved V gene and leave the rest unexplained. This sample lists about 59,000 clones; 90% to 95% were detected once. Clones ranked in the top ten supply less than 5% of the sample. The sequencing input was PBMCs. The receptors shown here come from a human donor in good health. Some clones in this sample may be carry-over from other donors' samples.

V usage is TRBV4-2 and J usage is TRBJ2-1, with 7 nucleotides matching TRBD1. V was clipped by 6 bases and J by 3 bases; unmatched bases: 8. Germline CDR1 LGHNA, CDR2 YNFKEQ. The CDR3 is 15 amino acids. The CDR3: CASRDLQGRYNEQFF. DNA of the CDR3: TGTGCCAGCAGAGACTTACAGGGGCGCTACAATGAGCAGTTCTTC.

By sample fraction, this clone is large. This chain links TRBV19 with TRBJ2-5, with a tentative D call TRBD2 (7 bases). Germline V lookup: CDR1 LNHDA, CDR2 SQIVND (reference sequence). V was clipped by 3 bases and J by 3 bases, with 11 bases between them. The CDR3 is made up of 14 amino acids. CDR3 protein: CASSMGAGEETQYF. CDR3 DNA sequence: TGTGCCAGTAGTATGGGGGCGGGGGAAGAGACCCAGTACTTC. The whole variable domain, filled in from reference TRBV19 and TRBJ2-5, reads DGGITQSPKYLFRKEGQNVTLSCEQNLNHDAMYWYRQDPGQGLRLIYYSQIVNDFQKGDIAEGYSVSREKKESFPLTVTSAQKNPTAFYLCASSMGAGEETQYFGPGTRLLVL.

CDR3 DNA sequence: TGTGCCAGCGCACTGGGGGGACAGGGGCTGCACGAGCAGTACTTC. Protein: CASALGGQGLHEQYF. V and J are TRBV9 and TRBJ2-7, with 10 nucleotides matching TRBD1. Germline V gives CDR1 SGDLS, CDR2 YYNGEE. V lost 7 bases, J lost 5 bases, and 12 bases stayed unmatched. The CDR3 extends over 15 amino acids.

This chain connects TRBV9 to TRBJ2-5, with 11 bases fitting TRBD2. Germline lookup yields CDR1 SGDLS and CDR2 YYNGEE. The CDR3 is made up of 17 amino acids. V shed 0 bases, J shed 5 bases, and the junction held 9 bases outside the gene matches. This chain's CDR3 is CASSVGLAGGPVETQYF. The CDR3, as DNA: TGTGCCAGCAGCGTAGGGCTAGCGGGGGGCCCCGTGGAGACCCAGTACTTC.

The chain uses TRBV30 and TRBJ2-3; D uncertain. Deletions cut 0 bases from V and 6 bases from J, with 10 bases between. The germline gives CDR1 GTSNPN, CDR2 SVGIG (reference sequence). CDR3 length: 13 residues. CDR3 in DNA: TGTGCCTGGAGTGTGGGTAGGCGGGATACGCAGTATTTT. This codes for CAWSVGRRDTQYF.

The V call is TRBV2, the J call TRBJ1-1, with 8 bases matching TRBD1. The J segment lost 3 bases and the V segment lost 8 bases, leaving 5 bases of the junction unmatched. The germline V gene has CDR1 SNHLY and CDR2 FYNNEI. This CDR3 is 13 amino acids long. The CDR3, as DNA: TGTGCCAGCCTTTCGGACAGGGACACTGAAGCTTTCTTT. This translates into CASLSDRDTEAFF.

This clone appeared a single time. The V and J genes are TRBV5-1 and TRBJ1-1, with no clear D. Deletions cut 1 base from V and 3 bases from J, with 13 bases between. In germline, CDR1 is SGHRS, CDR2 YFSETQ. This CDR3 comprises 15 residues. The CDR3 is CASSLKGIGDTEAFF. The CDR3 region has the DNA TGCGCCAGCAGCTTGAAGGGTATCGGGGACACTGAAGCTTTCTTT.

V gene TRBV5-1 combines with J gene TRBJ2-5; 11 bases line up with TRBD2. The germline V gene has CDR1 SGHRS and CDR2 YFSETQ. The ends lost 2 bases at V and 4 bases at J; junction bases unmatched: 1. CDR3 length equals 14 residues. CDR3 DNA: TGCGCCAGCAGCTTTGGACTAGCGGGAGAGACCCAGTACTTC. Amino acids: CASSFGLAGETQYF.

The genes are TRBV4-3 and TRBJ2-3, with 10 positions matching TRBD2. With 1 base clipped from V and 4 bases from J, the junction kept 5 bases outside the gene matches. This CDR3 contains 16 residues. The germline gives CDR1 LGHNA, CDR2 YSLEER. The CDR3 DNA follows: TGCGCCAGCAGCCAAGCCTCTAGCGGGAGTGCAGATACGCAGTATTTT. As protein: CASSQASSGSADTQYF.

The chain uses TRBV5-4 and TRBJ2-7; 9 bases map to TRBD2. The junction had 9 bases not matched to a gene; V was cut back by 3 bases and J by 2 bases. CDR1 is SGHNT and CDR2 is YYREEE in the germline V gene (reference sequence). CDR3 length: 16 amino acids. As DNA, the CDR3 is TGTGCCAGCAGCTCTGGCGGGCAGCGGGGGGCCTACGAGCAGTACTTC. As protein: CASSSGGQRGAYEQYF. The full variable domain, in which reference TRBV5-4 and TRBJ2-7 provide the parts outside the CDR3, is ETGVTQSPTHLIKTRGQQVTLRCSSQSGHNTVSWYQQALGQGPQFIFQYYREEENGRGNFPPRFSGLQFPNYSSELNVNALELDDSALYLCASSSGGQRGAYEQYFGPGTRLTVT.

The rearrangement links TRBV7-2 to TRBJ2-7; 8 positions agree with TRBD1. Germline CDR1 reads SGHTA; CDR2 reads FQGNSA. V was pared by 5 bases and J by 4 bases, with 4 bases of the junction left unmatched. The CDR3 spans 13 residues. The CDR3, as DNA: TGTGCCAGCAGCCCCGGACAGGGTTACGAGCAGTACTTC. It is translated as CASSPGQGYEQYF.

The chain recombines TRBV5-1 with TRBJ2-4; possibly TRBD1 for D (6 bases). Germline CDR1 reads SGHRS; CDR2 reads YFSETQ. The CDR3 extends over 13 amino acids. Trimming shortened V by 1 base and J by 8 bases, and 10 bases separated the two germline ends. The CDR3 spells CASSLTGSDIQYF. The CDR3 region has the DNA TGCGCCAGCAGCTTGACAGGGAGTGACATTCAGTACTTC. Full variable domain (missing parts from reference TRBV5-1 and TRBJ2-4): KAGVTQTPRYLIKTRGQQVTLSCSPISGHRSVSWYQQTPGQGLQFLFEYFSETQRNKGNFPGRFSGRQFSNSRSEMNVSTLELGDSALYLCASSLTGSDIQYFGAGTRLSVL.

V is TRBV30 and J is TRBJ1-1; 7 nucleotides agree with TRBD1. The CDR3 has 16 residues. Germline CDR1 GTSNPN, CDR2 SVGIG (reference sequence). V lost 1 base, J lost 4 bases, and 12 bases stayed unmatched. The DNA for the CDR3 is TGTGCCTGGAGTGACCCTTCGACAGGGCGATCCACTGAAGCTTTCTTT. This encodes CAWSDPSTGRSTEAFF.

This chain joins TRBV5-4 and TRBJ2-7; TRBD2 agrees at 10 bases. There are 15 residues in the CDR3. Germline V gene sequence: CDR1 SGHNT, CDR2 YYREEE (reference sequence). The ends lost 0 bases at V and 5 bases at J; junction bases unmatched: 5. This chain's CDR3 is CASSLGVAGGNEQYF. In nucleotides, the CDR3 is TGTGCCAGCAGCTTGGGAGTAGCGGGAGGTAACGAGCAGTACTTC.

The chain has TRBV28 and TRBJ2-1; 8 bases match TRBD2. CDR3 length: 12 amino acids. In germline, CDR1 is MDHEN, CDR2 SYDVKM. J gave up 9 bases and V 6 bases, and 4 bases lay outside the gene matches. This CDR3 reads CASSTGRGEQFF. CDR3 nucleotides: TGTGCCAGCAGCACCGGGAGGGGTGAGCAGTTCTTC.

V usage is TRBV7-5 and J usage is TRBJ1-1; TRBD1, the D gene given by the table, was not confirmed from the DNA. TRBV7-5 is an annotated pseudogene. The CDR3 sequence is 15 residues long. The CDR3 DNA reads TGTGCCAGAAGCGGCTCGGGACAACTGAACACTGAAGCTTTCTTT. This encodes CARSGSGQLNTEAFF.

CDR3 sequence reads: CASSSRLLGGGYEQFF. CDR3 in DNA: TGTGCCAGCAGTTCTCGACTCCTCGGGGGAGGTTATGAGCAGTTCTTC. The rearrangement joins TRBV6-5 to TRBJ2-1; weak D call: TRBD2 (6 bases). The CDR3 runs to 16 residues. Germline lookup yields CDR1 MNHEY and CDR2 SVGAGI. V was trimmed by 4 bases and J by 8 bases, leaving 21 bases between them.

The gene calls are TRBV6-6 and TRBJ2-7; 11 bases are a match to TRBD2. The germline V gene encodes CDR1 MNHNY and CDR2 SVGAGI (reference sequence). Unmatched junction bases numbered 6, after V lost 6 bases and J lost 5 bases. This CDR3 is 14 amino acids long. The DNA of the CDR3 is TGTGCCAGCAGCCATAGCGGGAGGGTCGACGAGCAGTACTTC. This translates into CASSHSGRVDEQYF.

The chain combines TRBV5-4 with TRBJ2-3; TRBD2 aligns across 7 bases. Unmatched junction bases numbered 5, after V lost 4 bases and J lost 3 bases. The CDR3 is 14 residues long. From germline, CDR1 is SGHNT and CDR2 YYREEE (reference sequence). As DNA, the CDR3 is TGTGCCAGCAGCGTCGGGGGAGGGACAGATACGCAGTATTTT. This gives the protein CASSVGGGTDTQYF.